These 2 T cell receptor beta chains were all obtained from the same sample, sequenced in a study of human T cells and chemical hapten exposure. Via MiXCR, TCRdb re-called the RACE reads, giving one row per CDR3 protein. Of about 96,000 distinct CDR3 sequences listed, over 7.5% are singletons. Time point of the sample: patch test 2, 6 weeks after DPC sensitization. As for treatment: therapeutic diphenylcyclopropenone sensitization with weekly scalp DPC. The material sequenced was whole blood, taken in connection with sensitization to the hapten diphenylcyclopropenone (DPC). The receptor set was obtained from a middle-aged woman with alopecia areata. Some clones in this sample may be carry-over from other donors' samples.

The chain recombines TRBV28 with TRBJ1-1; the D gene is possibly TRBD1 (5 bases). V lost 5 bases, J lost 6 bases, and 13 bases lay in between. The CDR3 has 13 amino acids. Looked up from germline, CDR1 is MDHEN and CDR2 is SYDVKM. The CDR3 DNA reads as TGTGCCAGCAGTCTCCCGGGGGTGGCTGAAGCTTTCTTT. It codes for CASSLPGVAEAFF.

This clonotype showed up just a few times. V is TRBV12-3 or TRBV12-4 and J is TRBJ2-7; 8 nucleotides agree with TRBD1. After removal of 4 bases from V and 6 bases from J, the junction contained 2 bases not matched to a gene. This CDR3 is 12 amino acids long. CDR3 residues: CASSYDRGEQYF. CDR3 nucleotides: TGTGCCAGCAGTTACGACAGGGGCGAGCAGTACTTC.